This T cell receptor (beta chain) was sequenced in a study of shared clonotypes between healthy human individuals. Across the study: Three CD4 naive, three CD4 memory, two CD8 naive and one CD8 memory plate were used per donor.

DNA at about 0.2 ug, tens of thousands of T cell genomes, went into sorted-subset replicate PCRs. TCRdb's copy holds only in-frame clones and misses some; the assay was immunoSEQ multiplex PCR. Of approximately 2.4 million clones listed, 90% to 96% are singletons. Only Caucasian adults living in Nashville, Tennessee served as donors. This CDR3 region has 15 residues. V was clipped by 5 bases and J by 5 bases, with 18 bases between them. Germline-derived CDR1 and CDR2 are MNHEY and SVGAGI. The source of this sequence is a man aged 18 to 29 in good health. The sequenced sample consisted of naive CD4+ T cells sorted from blood. Sample subset: CD45RA+ positively selected. The rearrangement uses TRBV6-5 and TRBJ1-2; no clear D gene. The CDR3 loop reads CASSPRDVAQYGYTF. The CDR3 coding sequence is TGTGCCAGCAGTCCCCGCGATGTGGCCCAGTATGGCTACACCTTC.